This T cell receptor beta chain stems from a study of OX40 agonist ivuxolimab in advanced cancers. Context from the whole study: The costimulatory receptor OX40 (CD134) was targeted by ivuxolimab, a fully human IgG2 agonistic monoclonal antibody. Intravenous ivuxolimab was administered to patients every 2 weeks at six dose levels: 0.01, 0.1, 0.3, 1.5, 3 and 10 mg/kg. Of the 50 or so patients in dose escalation, about 20 had hepatocellular carcinoma, some 15 had melanoma, 9 had renal cell carcinoma and 9 had head and neck cancer. A male proportion of roughly 80% and a mean age of about 60 years, ranging from roughly 20 to 80, were recorded for the dose-escalation cohort. Prior anti-PD-1, anti-PD-L1 or anti-CTLA-4 therapy was permitted, and approximately 40% of dose-escalation patients had received checkpoint inhibitors. Three dose-escalation patients achieved partial responses, one with hepatocellular carcinoma and two with cutaneous melanoma. Peripheral TCRbeta sequencing aimed to test whether ivuxolimab altered TCR sequence diversity and caused clonal T-cell expansion. The paper covers the monotherapy dose-escalation part of the phase I ivuxolimab trial, which included N of about 50 patients. Here is what the overall study found, with its caveats: Low levels of normalized T-cell clonal expansion were also seen in some nonresponding patients. At doses of 0.1 to 3.0 mg/kg, clonal expansion of both CD4+ and CD8+ T cells in blood was seen between baseline and week 6. In the 0.1-3.0 mg/kg groups, partial responders had among the lowest normalized peripheral clonal expansion, particularly in CD8+ T cells. Antigen specificity was not determined for the clonally expanded peripheral T cells. After ivuxolimab, more expanded clones were found on average in CD8+ T cells than in CD4+ T cells.

To sequence the TCRbeta CDR3 region, genomic DNA was isolated from the sorted cells. The immunoSEQ Assay was used for sequencing of TCRbeta CDR3 regions. TCRdb took over this immuneACCESS table, retaining in-frame rearrangements with V and J assigned. Such tables are incomplete; in checked studies, under half of the missing clones stem from an unresolved V gene, and the remainder is unexplained. This sample is represented by tens of thousands of clones; roughly three quarters of them were singletons. Roughly 5.4% of the sample lies in the top ten. Patients with autoimmune disease history or receiving systemic immunosuppression were excluded from the trial. In every dose cohort, peripheral blood was drawn for TCR sequencing at baseline, cycle 4 day 1, and cycle 7 day 1. The samples were drawn from a first-in-human, open-label, multicenter phase I dose-escalation trial of ivuxolimab. Adults with locally advanced or metastatic melanoma, renal cell, hepatocellular, or head and neck squamous cell carcinoma were enrolled in the trial. Before TCR sequencing, CD4+ and CD8+ T cells were separately sorted from peripheral blood.

This clone appeared a few times. Its antigen target is currently unknown. It has no much larger one-base neighbor in the sample; base qualities were not kept. The CDR3 spans 16 residues, from the cysteine through the phenylalanine. Of the read, only the CDR3 DNA is kept; its 48 bases are in frame from base 1. V is shortened by 0 bases, J by 0 bases, and the region joining them spans 11 bases. The germline V gene (reference sequence) yields MNHEY for CDR1 and SMNVEV for CDR2. The V and J genes are TRBV27 and TRBJ1-2; the D gene is possibly TRBD1, with 6 bases matching. The origin of this receptor is an adult with an advanced solid tumor such as melanoma, head and neck, liver or kidney cancer. Sequenced here: CD4+ or CD8+ T cells sorted from blood, sampled in a trial of the OX40 agonist ivuxolimab. The DNA is TGTGCCAGCAGTTTATCGAGGGGGGAAGCTAACTATGGCTACACCTTC. Translated, this gives CASSLSRGEANYGYTF.